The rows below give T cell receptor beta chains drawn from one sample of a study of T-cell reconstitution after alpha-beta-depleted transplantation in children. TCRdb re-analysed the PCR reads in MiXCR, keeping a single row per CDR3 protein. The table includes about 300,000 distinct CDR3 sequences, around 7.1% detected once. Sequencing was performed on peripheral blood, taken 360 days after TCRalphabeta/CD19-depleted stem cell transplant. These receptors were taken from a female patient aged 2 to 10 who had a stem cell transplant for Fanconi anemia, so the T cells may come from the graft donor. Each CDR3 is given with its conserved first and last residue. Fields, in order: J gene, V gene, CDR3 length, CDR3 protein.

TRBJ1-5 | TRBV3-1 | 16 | CASSDPDNSRGQPQHF
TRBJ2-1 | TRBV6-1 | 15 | CASRAGTSGFNEQFF
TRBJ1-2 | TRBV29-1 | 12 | CSVDRGRGGYTF
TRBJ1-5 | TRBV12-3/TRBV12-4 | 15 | CASSSNTGYNQPQHF
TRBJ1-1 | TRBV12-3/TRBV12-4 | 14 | CASSLKRPNTEAFF
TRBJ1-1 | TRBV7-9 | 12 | CASKSPNTEAFF
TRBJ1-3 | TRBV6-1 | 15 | CASSEEGAPGNTIYF
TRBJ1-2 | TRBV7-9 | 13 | CASSPSTGNGYTF
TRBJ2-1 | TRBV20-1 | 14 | CSASASLSYNEQFF
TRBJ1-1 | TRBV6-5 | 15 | CASSYSQLVNTEAFF
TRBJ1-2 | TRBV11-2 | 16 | CASSPPSGDKDYGYTF
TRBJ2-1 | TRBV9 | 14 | CASSAGTTIFSRFF
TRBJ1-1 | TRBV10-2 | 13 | CASSVAGDTEAFF
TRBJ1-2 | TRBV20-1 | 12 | CSDTRRGRGYTF
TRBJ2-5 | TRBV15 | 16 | CATSRMRTGSGETQYF
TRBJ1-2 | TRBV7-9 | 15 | CASSLESGSFYGYTF
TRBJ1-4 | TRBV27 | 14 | CASRLQGESEKLFF
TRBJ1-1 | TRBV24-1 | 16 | CATRGALDRGITEAFF
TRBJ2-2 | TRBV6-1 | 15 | CASSFRDSWTGELFF
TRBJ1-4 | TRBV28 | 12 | CAGQSTNEKLFF
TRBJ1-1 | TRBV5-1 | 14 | CASSGGYVNTEAFF
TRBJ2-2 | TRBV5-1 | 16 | CASSLGGGRNTGELFF
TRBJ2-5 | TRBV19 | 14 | CASSRLAGLETQYF
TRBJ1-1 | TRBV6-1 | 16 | CASRTTEGRMNTEAFF
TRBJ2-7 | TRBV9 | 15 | CASSESGGASFEQYF
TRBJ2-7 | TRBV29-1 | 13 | CSVVGGNSYEQYF
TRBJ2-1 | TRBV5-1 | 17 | CASSTGTSGRASNEQFF
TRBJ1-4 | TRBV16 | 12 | CASISGTGKLFF
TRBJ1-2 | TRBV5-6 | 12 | CASSWTGGIYTF
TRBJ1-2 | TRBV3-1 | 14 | CASSHPGGVYGYTF
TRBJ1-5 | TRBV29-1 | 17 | CSANTGRKTPKHQPQHF
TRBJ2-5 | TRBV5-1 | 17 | CASSLGAPRKYQETQYF